Each of the 14 T cell receptor beta chains below was sequenced from the same sample in a study of OX40 agonist ivuxolimab in advanced cancers. The protocol used for the library was the immunoSEQ multiplex PCR assay. TCRdb stores this immuneACCESS table with in-frame sequences only. Part of the clones is absent; in the studies checked, under half of the shortfall reflects unresolved V genes, and no reason is known for the rest. This sample comprises tens of thousands of clones, approximately 89% of them detected only once. Jointly, the top ten make up 10% to 15% of the sample. The sequencing used CD4+ or CD8+ T cells sorted from blood, collected in a trial of the OX40 agonist ivuxolimab. The source of these receptors is an adult with an advanced solid tumor such as melanoma, head and neck, liver or kidney cancer.

This rearrangement joins TRBV5-1 to TRBJ1-1; 7 bases agree with TRBD1. Germline-derived CDR1 and CDR2 are SGHRS and YFSETQ. CDR3 length equals 17 residues. V lost 4 bases to trimming and J lost 3 bases; unmatched junction nucleotides: 15. The CDR3 region is CASSVTGVLMVDTEAFF. DNA of the CDR3: TGCGCCAGCAGCGTAACAGGGGTTTTGATGGTTGACACTGAAGCTTTCTTT.

The chain joins TRBV11-2 to TRBJ1-1; no clear D gene. CDR1 is SGHAT, CDR2 FQNNGV, per germline. The V end was cut by 1 base, the J end by 1 base, with 16 bases between. The CDR3 consists of 17 residues. The CDR3 loop is CASSLGGVEYWNTEAFF. CDR3 bases: TGTGCCAGCAGCTTAGGAGGTGTTGAATATTGGAACACTGAAGCTTTCTTT.

The rearrangement joins TRBV10-1 to TRBJ2-1, with 7 nucleotides matching TRBD1. CDR1 is WNHNN and CDR2 is SYGVQD in the germline V gene (reference sequence). This CDR3 region has 14 residues. Losses at the gene ends were 4 bases for V and 7 bases for J; bases not matched to a gene: 7. Here the CDR3 reads CASSVDRVGNEQFF. The CDR3 DNA follows: TGCGCCAGCAGTGTAGACAGGGTGGGGAATGAGCAGTTCTTC.

This clone appeared a single time. This chain uses TRBV5-8 with TRBJ2-5, with 9 bases identical to TRBD1. The CDR3 is 15 residues long. Germline V gene sequence: CDR1 SGHTS, CDR2 YDEGEE. V shed 4 bases, J shed 5 bases, and the junction held 9 bases outside the gene matches. The CDR3: CASSPGQGIGETQYF. For the CDR3, the DNA is TGTGCCAGCAGCCCGGGACAGGGTATCGGTGAGACCCAGTACTTC.

The chain combines TRBV7-9 with TRBJ1-4; TRBD1 matches 9 bases. The J segment lost 7 bases and the V segment lost 1 base, leaving 4 bases of the junction unmatched. Germline CDR1 is SEHNR and CDR2 is FQNEAQ (reference sequence). The CDR3 runs to 15 residues. CDR3 sequence reads: CASSLEGQGSEKLFF. CDR3 in DNA: TGTGCCAGCAGCTTAGAGGGACAGGGATCTGAAAAACTGTTTTTT.

This clone appeared a single time. The chain uses TRBV7-9 and TRBJ2-3; TRBD2 might be the D (5 bases). The CDR3 extends over 16 amino acids. The V and J ends lost 5 bases and 8 bases respectively, with 23 bases between them. Germline loops: CDR1 SEHNR, CDR2 FQNEAQ (reference sequence). The CDR3 spells CASSRTSEAESGTQYF. CDR3 bases: TGTGCCAGCAGCCGCACTTCCGAGGCAGAAAGCGGTACGCAGTATTTT.

In the case of this clone: The junction differs from germline at one of its ends, possibly a read error. The chain joins TRBV27 to TRBJ2-1; TRBD2 agrees at 11 bases. In germline, CDR1 is MNHEY, CDR2 SMNVEV (reference sequence). The CDR3 extends over 13 amino acids. CDR3 DNA sequence: TGTGCCAGCACAACGGTAGCGGGAGGGTATTGGATCTTC. As protein: CASTTVAGGYWIF.

V is TRBV19 and J is TRBJ2-1, with D hard to call. Germline CDR1 and CDR2: LNHDA and SQIVND (reference sequence). The CDR3 runs 13 residues. The V end was cut by 10 bases, the J end by 2 bases, with 12 bases between. The CDR3 is CATEERAYNEQFF. The CDR3 DNA follows: TGTGCCACCGAGGAGAGAGCCTACAATGAGCAGTTCTTC.

The chain has TRBV28 and TRBJ2-5, with D possibly matching TRBD2 (5 bases). The CDR3 runs 13 residues. Trimming stripped 3 bases from V and 3 bases from J, with 8 bases between. Germline loops: CDR1 MDHEN, CDR2 SYDVKM. CDR3 loop: CASSFDYKETQYF. Here the CDR3 DNA reads TGTGCCAGCAGTTTCGACTATAAAGAGACCCAGTACTTC.

The chain recombines TRBV7-9 with TRBJ2-3; a possible D gene is TRBD1 (5 bases). The CDR3 is made up of 15 amino acids. Germline V gives CDR1 SEHNR, CDR2 FQNEAQ (reference sequence). The V end lost 5 bases, the J end lost 0 bases, and 12 bases lay between the germline ends. CDR3 coding DNA: TGTGCCAGCAGCCCAGGGTTGAGGAGCACAGATACGCAGTATTTT. Residues: CASSPGLRSTDTQYF.

This chain connects TRBV7-8 to TRBJ2-5, with 14 bases that match TRBD2. The CDR3 covers 20 residues. Unmatched junction bases numbered 15, after V lost 3 bases and J lost 3 bases. The germline CDR1 and CDR2 sequences are SGHVS and FQNEAQ. CDR3 in amino acids: CASSFSPRLAGGAGKETQYF. The CDR3 coding sequence is TGTGCCAGCAGCTTTAGTCCGAGACTAGCGGGAGGGGCCGGTAAAGAGACCCAGTACTTC.

The gene calls are TRBV11-2 and TRBJ2-7; 9 bases align to TRBD1. The CDR3 covers 16 residues. Germline V gene lookup returns CDR1 SGHAT and CDR2 FQNNGV. The ends lost 5 bases at V and 3 bases at J; junction bases unmatched: 11. The CDR3 sequence is CASSPRDRAHYYEQYF. The CDR3 DNA reads TGTGCCAGCAGCCCCCGGGACAGGGCCCACTACTACGAGCAGTACTTC. Full variable domain (remainder filled in from reference TRBV11-2 and TRBJ2-7): EAGVAQSPRYKIIEKRQSVAFWCNPISGHATLYWYQQILGQGPKLLIQFQNNGVVDDSQLPKDRFSAERLKGVDSTLKIQPAKLEDSAVYLCASSPRDRAHYYEQYFGPGTRLTVT.

This clone showed up just once. The gene calls are TRBV5-1 and TRBJ2-1, with D maybe TRBD1 (5 bases). Germline CDR1 SGHRS, CDR2 YFSETQ. There are 15 residues in the CDR3. The V and J ends lost 0 bases and 7 bases respectively, with 14 bases between them. As DNA, the CDR3 is TGCGCCAGCAGCTTGGCAGGGCCTGAAATAAATGAGCAGTTCTTC. This sequence encodes CASSLAGPEINEQFF.

This sequence joins TRBV19 and TRBJ1-5, with D perhaps matching TRBD1 (6 bases). Trimming shortened V by 4 bases and J by 5 bases, and 12 bases separated the two germline ends. The germline gives CDR1 LNHDA, CDR2 SQIVND (reference sequence). This CDR3 region has 14 residues. The CDR3 nucleotides read TGTGCCAGTAGTACCGGACAGTCCCATCAGCCCCAGCATTTT. Its protein is CASSTGQSHQPQHF.